This T cell receptor (beta chain) was sequenced in a study of PD-1 blockade in mismatch repair-deficient tumors. At the level of the study: Enrolled about 2013-2017, patients had progressing, pretreated mismatch repair-deficient cancers of about a dozen types.

Germline loops: CDR1 SGHRS, CDR2 YFSETQ. This CDR3 spans 19 amino acids. Trimming removed 0 bases from V and 1 base from J; junction bases left unmatched: 13. Clones were sequenced by immunoSEQ multiplex PCR, and TCRdb holds only the in-frame ones, with some missing. The table lists about 38,000 clones, 85% of them singletons, with under 5% in the top ten. Mismatch repair deficiency was confirmed in all patients, by PCR or immunohistochemistry. The TCR-sequenced patients were a few responders to pembrolizumab. This TCR came from an adult with mismatch repair-deficient cancer. The gene calls are TRBV5-1 and TRBJ2-4, with TRBD1 matching over 7 bases. Sequences were derived from peripheral blood, sampled around 76 weeks after starting pembrolizumab. CDR3 sequence reads: CASSLDKGASDPAKNIQYF. CDR3 nucleotides: TGCGCCAGCAGCTTGGATAAGGGGGCGAGCGATCCGGCCAAAAACATTCAGTACTTC.